Below are 28 T cell receptor beta chains sequenced from a single sample in a study of blood T cells in healthy people across ages. Through a sample-barcoded 5' primer and a J-beta primer mix, a second PCR was run for roughly 6 to 11 cycles. TCRdb re-derived calls from the 5' RACE reads in MiXCR, one entry per CDR3 protein. The sample includes some 1,500,000 distinct CDR3 sequences, approximately 39% of them seen just once. Sequencing used blood. The receptors stem from a woman aged 18 to 35 in good health.

This clonotype was observed a handful of times. The gene calls are TRBV2 and TRBJ1-4; the D is unclear. Germline lookup yields CDR1 SNHLY and CDR2 FYNNEI. This CDR3 has 15 amino acids. Trimming cost V 3 bases and J 4 bases, with 12 bases left between them. CDR3 sequence reads: CASSDFGRYNEKLFF. The CDR3, as DNA: TGTGCCAGCAGTGACTTTGGGAGATATAATGAAAAACTGTTTTTT.

This clonotype was seen only a few times. V usage is TRBV6-1 and J usage is TRBJ2-1, with 11 bases lining up with TRBD2. V dropped 3 bases and J dropped 0; count of bases not matched to a gene: 4. Germline assignment: CDR1 MNHNS and CDR2 SASEGT. The length of the CDR3 is 17 residues. The CDR3 region is CASSETSGESSYNEQFF. In nucleotides, the CDR3 is TGTGCCAGCAGTGAGACTAGCGGGGAGAGCTCCTACAATGAGCAGTTCTTC.

This clonotype was seen ten or more times. CDR3 protein: CSVPPGDQETQYF. Written as DNA, the CDR3 is TGCAGCGTTCCACCCGGGGACCAAGAGACCCAGTACTTC. The chain links TRBV29-1 to TRBJ2-5; D is possibly TRBD2 (5 bases). Trimming removed 5 bases at V and 0 bases at J, with 10 bases between. CDR1 and CDR2 from the germline V gene are SQVTM and ANQGSEA. This CDR3 region has 13 residues.

The rearrangement links TRBV7-6 to TRBJ2-7; D may be TRBD2 (6 bases). The V gene's germline CDR1 is SGHVS and CDR2 FNYEAQ. The V end lost 1 base, the J end lost 5 bases, and 15 bases lay between the germline ends. This CDR3 is 15 amino acids long. The CDR3 reads CASSLEEGFFHEQYF. CDR3 DNA sequence: TGTGCCAGCAGCTTAGAGGAGGGATTTTTCCACGAGCAGTACTTC.

The rearrangement links TRBV3-1 to TRBJ2-5; 8 bases agree with TRBD2. V gave up 0 bases and J gave up 1 base; unmatched junction bases: 10. Germline CDR1 reads LGHDT; CDR2 reads YNNKEL (reference sequence). The CDR3 sequence is 18 residues long. CDR3 residues: CASSQDLLAERFQETQYF. The DNA of the CDR3 is TGTGCCAGCAGCCAAGACTTACTAGCGGAGAGATTCCAAGAGACCCAGTACTTC.

As regards this clonotype: Germline and junction disagree at one end, which may indicate a read error. The gene calls are TRBV5-1 and TRBJ1-2, with TRBD1 matching over 11 bases. This CDR3 has 13 residues. Per germline, CDR1 SGHRS and CDR2 YFSETQ. In DNA, the CDR3 is TGCGTCAGCAGCTTGGGACAGGGGGAGGGCTACACCTTC. Translation: CVSSLGQGEGYTF.

V and J are TRBV27 and TRBJ1-1; D is unresolved. Germline loops: CDR1 MNHEY, CDR2 SMNVEV (reference sequence). The CDR3 has 13 amino acids. Trimming shortened V by 5 bases and J by 5 bases, and 12 bases separated the two germline ends. CDR3 bases: TGTGCCAGCAGTCAGTGGTGGTTGACTGAAGCTTTCTTT. It yields the protein CASSQWWLTEAFF.

This clonotype was seen only a few times. The rearrangement joins TRBV20-1 to TRBJ1-5; D might be TRBD1 (5 bases). Germline V gene lookup returns CDR1 DFQATT and CDR2 SNEGSKA (reference sequence). This CDR3 is 16 amino acids long. V lost 5 bases and J lost 0, with 17 bases in between. CDR3 in amino acids: CSAPQVRGGSNQPQHF. In nucleotides, the CDR3 is TGCAGTGCTCCTCAAGTGAGGGGAGGTAGCAATCAGCCCCAGCATTTT.

The chain couples TRBV7-9 to TRBJ2-1; the match to TRBD1 covers 7 bases. Losses at the gene ends were 0 bases for V and 1 base for J; bases not matched to a gene: 3. The V gene's germline CDR1 is SEHNR and CDR2 FQNEAQ (reference sequence). The CDR3 length is 16 residues. CDR3 DNA: TGTGCCAGCAGCTTAGCCCTACAGGGGTCCTACAATGAGCAGTTCTTC. Translating it yields CASSLALQGSYNEQFF.

The chain employs TRBV5-6 and TRBJ2-7; D not certain. This CDR3 contains 13 residues. The germline V gene has CDR1 SGHDT and CDR2 YYEEEE. Trimming removed 1 base at V and 5 bases at J, with 10 bases between. This chain's CDR3 is CASSLMLGDEQYF. CDR3 in DNA: TGTGCCAGCAGCTTGATGCTTGGGGACGAGCAGTACTTC.

In this sample, this clonotype turned up a few times. The chain links TRBV9 to TRBJ2-4; TRBD1 is a possible D gene (6 bases). The CDR3 is 14 amino acids. V gave up 3 bases and J gave up 9 bases, with 16 bases separating them. Germline loops: CDR1 SGDLS, CDR2 YYNGEE. Written as DNA, the CDR3 is TGTGCCAGCAGCGGGCCGGGACAAAGGGGCATTCAGTACTTC. Amino acids: CASSGPGQRGIQYF.

In regard to this clonotype: An end of the junction differs from the germline gene, which may be a read error. The J gene is TRBJ1-2, the V gene TRBV20-1; D ambiguous. Germline V gene data show CDR1 as DFQATT and CDR2 as SNEGSKA (reference sequence). The CDR3 totals 12 residues. CDR3 loop: CSARTENCGYTF. For the CDR3, the DNA is TGCAGTGCTAGGACTGAGAACTGTGGCTACACCTTT.

This chain links TRBV7-3 with TRBJ1-1, with 8 bases matching TRBD1. The CDR3 totals 13 residues. Trimming took 5 bases from V and 4 from J; bases not matched to a gene: 3. The germline V gene encodes CDR1 SGHTA and CDR2 FQGTGA. The DNA for the CDR3 is TGTGCCAGCAGCGACGGGACAGGCACTGAAGCTTTCTTT. Amino acids: CASSDGTGTEAFF.

This clonotype was detected a few times. The CDR3 is CASSLVLQGEETQYF. The CDR3 DNA is TGTGCCAGCAGCTTGGTTCTGCAGGGTGAGGAGACCCAGTACTTC. This chain connects TRBV5-6 to TRBJ2-5; the D gene is possibly TRBD1 (5 bases). Trimming stripped 0 bases from V and 5 bases from J, with 14 bases between. CDR3 length: 15 residues. The germline V gene encodes CDR1 SGHDT and CDR2 YYEEEE.

The chain has TRBV27 and TRBJ2-3; 11 nucleotides align to TRBD2. The CDR3 loop spans 18 amino acids. Germline CDR1 reads MNHEY; CDR2 reads SMNVEV (reference sequence). The V segment lost 2 bases and the J segment 13 bases; nucleotides outside the gene matches: 20. The chain's CDR3 is CASSLKPSTSGRASAEYF. The CDR3 coding sequence is TGTGCCAGCAGTTTAAAGCCCTCAACTAGCGGGAGAGCCTCCGCAGAGTATTTT.

V and J are TRBV20-1 and TRBJ2-7, with 7 bases lining up with TRBD1. V trimming: 0 bases; J trimming: 2 bases; junction bases outside the gene matches: 7. CDR3 length equals 15 residues. CDR1 and CDR2 from the germline V gene are DFQATT and SNEGSKA (reference sequence). This CDR3 is CSARERGLLAYEQYF. CDR3 coding DNA: TGCAGTGCTAGAGAGAGGGGGCTCCTTGCCTACGAGCAGTACTTC.

Only a few counts were recorded for this clonotype. The genes are TRBV6-1 and TRBJ1-4; weak D call: TRBD1 (5 bases). The V end lost 2 bases, the J end lost 6 bases, and 16 bases lay between the germline ends. Germline lookup yields CDR1 MNHNS and CDR2 SASEGT. The CDR3 is 16 amino acids. CDR3 sequence reads: CASSEQGDGLDEKLFF. The CDR3 coding sequence is TGTGCCAGCAGTGAACAGGGAGATGGGTTAGATGAAAAACTGTTTTTT.

This clonotype turned up a few times. The chain carries TRBV29-1 and TRBJ2-3; D could derive from TRBD1 or TRBD2 (7 bases each). Germline V gene data show CDR1 as SQVTM and CDR2 as ANQGSEA. V was cut by 5 bases and J by 1 base, with 22 bases left in between. This CDR3 has 17 amino acids. The chain's CDR3 is CSVFPGGDGRGTDTQYF. CDR3 nucleotide sequence: TGCAGCGTTTTCCCAGGGGGGGACGGGAGAGGCACAGATACGCAGTATTTT.

This clonotype was recorded a few times. The chain recombines TRBV29-1 with TRBJ1-1; D ambiguous. The V end lost 4 bases, the J end lost 4 bases, and 16 bases lay between the germline ends. This CDR3 is 14 amino acids long. Germline loops: CDR1 SQVTM, CDR2 ANQGSEA. The CDR3 bases are TGCAGCGTTGCGCGTGGGATTGGAATCACTGAAGCTTTCTTT. Its protein is CSVARGIGITEAFF.

This clonotype was recorded only once. J is TRBJ2-1 and V is TRBV7-9; TRBD1 matches at 10 bases. The J call may be faulty, since TRBJ2-7 better matches the DNA end. There are 19 residues in the CDR3. The V gene's germline CDR1 is SEHNR and CDR2 FQNEAQ (reference sequence). The CDR3 spells CASSLDGTGVPLSYNEQYF. The CDR3 nucleotides read TGTGCCAGCAGCTTAGACGGGACAGGGGTGCCCCTCTCCTACAATGAGCAGTACTTC.

V gene TRBV3-1 combines with J gene TRBJ2-1; TRBD2 matches at 12 bases. Germline values: CDR1 LGHDT, CDR2 YNNKEL (reference sequence). J was trimmed by 0 bases and V by 3 bases; bases with no gene match: 12. The CDR3 has 20 amino acids. CDR3 in amino acids: CASSHTLGTSGSFSYNEQFF. The DNA of the CDR3 is TGTGCCAGCAGCCACACCTTGGGGACTAGCGGGTCTTTCTCCTACAATGAGCAGTTCTTC.

J is TRBJ2-7 and V is TRBV12-3 or TRBV12-4; maybe TRBD2 (5 bases). With 7 bases removed from V and 9 bases from J, the gap between germline ends came to 22 bases. The CDR3 is made up of 14 amino acids. CDR3 DNA: TGTGCCAGCACCGTAAGGCCGGGGAACAATGGGCAGTACTTC. It encodes CASTVRPGNNGQYF.

On this clonotype itself: Since a much larger clone is just one base distant, this may be a read error. The J gene is TRBJ2-1, the V gene TRBV20-1; 9 positions agree with TRBD2. CDR3 size: 15 residues. The V gene's germline CDR1 is DFQATT and CDR2 SNEGSKA (reference sequence). J gave up 3 bases and V 4 bases, and 7 bases lay outside the gene matches. The CDR3 DNA is TGCAGTGCTACAGACGGGACTAGCAGCTACAATGAGCAGTTCTTC. Translation: CSATDGTSSYNEQFF.

The rearrangement links TRBV7-2 to TRBJ2-1; a possible D gene is TRBD1 (5 bases). V was shortened by 1 base and J by 6 bases, with 10 bases between the two germline ends. The CDR3 length is 14 residues. Germline V gives CDR1 SGHTA, CDR2 FQGNSA. The CDR3 sequence: CASSLGNRINEQFF. CDR3 nucleotide sequence: TGTGCCAGCAGCTTAGGTAACAGGATCAATGAGCAGTTCTTC.

This rearrangement joins TRBV15 to TRBJ1-1, with a tentative D call TRBD1 (6 bases). The CDR3 loop spans 15 amino acids. Trimming pared 0 bases from V and 6 bases from J, leaving 14 bases between. Germline CDR1 reads LNHNV; CDR2 reads YYDKDF (reference sequence). The CDR3 reads CATSRDQGTKAEAFF. The CDR3 DNA reads TGTGCCACCAGCAGAGATCAGGGGACGAAGGCTGAAGCTTTCTTT.

This clonotype was observed a handful of times. The rearrangement joins TRBV4-3 to TRBJ2-7, with a weak D call TRBD2 (5 bases). V was cut by 0 bases and J by 4 bases, with 19 bases left in between. In germline, CDR1 is LGHNA, CDR2 YSLEER. The CDR3 has 17 amino acids. The CDR3 loop reads CASSQESSLAAIYEQYF. DNA for the CDR3: TGCGCCAGCAGCCAAGAGTCGTCCCTAGCAGCTATATACGAGCAGTACTTC.

This clonotype has just a few counts. This chain links TRBV27 with TRBJ1-1; D gene ambiguous. The CDR3 covers 13 residues. The germline CDR1 and CDR2 sequences are MNHEY and SMNVEV (reference sequence). V was clipped by 3 bases and J by 4 bases, with 9 bases between them. CDR3 loop: CASSFFWGTEAFF. DNA of the CDR3: TGTGCCAGCAGTTTTTTCTGGGGCACTGAAGCTTTCTTT.

The CDR3 DNA reads TGCAGCGTTGAAGACACTAGCTCCTACGAGCAGTACTTC. It translates to CSVEDTSSYEQYF. The gene calls are TRBV29-1 and TRBJ2-7; tentative D call: TRBD2 (5 bases). CDR1 SQVTM and CDR2 ANQGSEA come from the germline V gene. The ends were cut back, 0 bases at V and 0 bases at J, with 6 bases in the middle. The CDR3 sequence is 13 residues long.